One and the same sample provided the 20 T cell receptor beta chains below, sequenced in a study of shared clonotypes between healthy human individuals (TCRdb year 2020). The library was produced with the immunoSEQ multiplex PCR assay. TCRdb limited this immuneACCESS table to in-frame rearrangements with V and J called. A share of clones is missing; checked studies link under half to unresolved V genes, and the rest is unexplained. The sample table contains 800,000 to 1,200,000 clones; only one count was recorded for 75% to 85% of them. The leading ten clones occupy approximately 0.56% of the sample. The specimen sequenced was memory CD4+ T cells from PBMCs. The meaning of the sample's cell subset or site label: CD45RA-negative fraction. The receptors originated from a man between 18 and 35 years old in good health. Some clones in this sample may be carry-over from other donors' samples.

The rearrangement uses TRBV28 and TRBJ1-5; D might be TRBD1 (6 bases). V was clipped by 6 bases and J by 3 bases, with 15 bases between them. The CDR3 is 15 residues long. Per germline, CDR1 MDHEN and CDR2 SYDVKM. CDR3 in amino acids: CASRRTGTYNQPQHF. CDR3 in DNA: TGTGCCAGCAGGCGGACCGGGACATACAATCAGCCCCAGCATTTT. Combining the CDR3 with reference TRBV28 and TRBJ1-5 gives the whole variable domain DVKVTQSSRYLVKRTGEKVFLECVQDMDHENMFWYRQDPGLGLRLIYFSYDVKMKEKGDIPEGYSVSREKKERFSLILESASTNQTSMYLCASRRTGTYNQPQHFGDGTRLSIL.

The V call is TRBV11-3, the J call TRBJ2-1; D possibly corresponds to TRBD2 (5 bases). Germline values: CDR1 SGHNT, CDR2 YENEEA. Trimming took off 5 bases at V and 3 bases at J, with 11 bases between the two ends. CDR3 size: 14 residues. The CDR3 DNA sequence: TGTGCCAGCAGCACCGGGAAGTACTACAATGAGCAGTTCTTC. It codes for CASSTGKYYNEQFF.

The chain uses TRBV5-6 and TRBJ1-2; D is perhaps TRBD1 (6 bases). CDR3 length: 13 amino acids. Trimming took off 4 bases at V and 8 bases at J, with 15 bases between the two ends. Germline V gene sequence: CDR1 SGHDT, CDR2 YYEEEE. CDR3 DNA: TGTGCCAGCAGCCCCTCAGGGGATCTCGGCTACACCTTC. Residues: CASSPSGDLGYTF.

V usage is TRBV6-6 and J usage is TRBJ1-1; TRBD1 matches at 7 bases. CDR3 size: 13 residues. Per the germline V gene, CDR1 is MNHNY and CDR2 is SVGAGI (reference sequence). With V trimmed by 6 bases and J by 6 bases, 7 bases remained unmatched. The CDR3, as DNA: TGTGCCAGCAGAAACCAGGGGGGCTCTGAAGCTTTCTTT. It codes for CASRNQGGSEAFF.

DNA of the CDR3: TGTGCCAGCAGATGGGACATCCTTGAAGCTTTCTTT. This translates into CASRWDILEAFF. The chain recombines TRBV2 with TRBJ1-1; maybe TRBD1 (6 bases). V was pared by 6 bases and J by 7 bases, with 12 bases between. Germline V lookup: CDR1 SNHLY, CDR2 FYNNEI. The CDR3 loop spans 12 amino acids. Variable domain in full (rest from reference TRBV2 and TRBJ1-1): EPEVTQTPSHQVTQMGQEVILRCVPISNHLYFYWYRQILGQKVEFLVSFYNNEISEKSEIFDDQFSVERPDGSNFTLKIRSTKLEDSAMYFCASRWDILEAFFGQGTRLTVV.

V gene TRBV5-1 combines with J gene TRBJ2-5, with 8 positions matching TRBD2. CDR3 length equals 14 residues. Germline trimming cut 6 bases from V and 3 bases from J; bases unmatched to any gene: 7. The germline CDR1 and CDR2 sequences are SGHRS and YFSETQ. CDR3 nucleotides: TGCGCCAGCATCCCCCCGGGGGGGAAAGAGACCCAGTACTTC. It yields the protein CASIPPGGKETQYF.

This clone was counted only a few times. The chain couples TRBV7-3 to TRBJ1-1; D gene unclear. With 5 bases removed from V and 4 bases from J, the gap between germline ends came to 11 bases. The germline V gene has CDR1 SGHTA and CDR2 FQGTGA. The CDR3 has 13 residues. The CDR3 is CASSRTGSTEAFF. CDR3 nucleotides: TGTGCCAGCAGCAGGACTGGTAGCACTGAAGCTTTCTTT.

The rearrangement joins TRBV13 to TRBJ1-2; D gene unclear. The V end lost 8 bases, the J end lost 0 bases, and 16 bases lay between the germline ends. Germline-derived CDR1 and CDR2 are PRHDT and FYEKMQ (reference sequence). The CDR3 is 15 amino acids. The CDR3 coding sequence is TGTGCCAGCGGCGTGTCGGACCCCACTAACTATGGCTACACCTTC. This translates into CASGVSDPTNYGYTF.

The chain recombines TRBV10-1 with TRBJ2-1; maybe TRBD1 (6 bases). The V gene's germline CDR1 is WNHNN and CDR2 SYGVQD (reference sequence). CDR3 length: 14 amino acids. Between the trimmed V and J ends, which lost 9 bases and 6 bases, there was a span of 18 bases. The CDR3 DNA reads TGCGCCAGGAAACTAGACAGGCCGGTCAATGAGCAGTTCTTC. This sequence encodes CARKLDRPVNEQFF.

The J gene is TRBJ2-5, the V gene TRBV7-9, with TRBD2 matching 10 bases. CDR1 and CDR2 (germline): SEHNR, FQNEAQ (reference sequence). Trimming removed 1 base from V and 5 bases from J; junction bases left unmatched: 4. The CDR3 extends over 15 amino acids. The CDR3 nucleotides are TGTGCCAGCAGCTTAGGGTCTAGCGGGAGCGAGACCCAGTACTTC. This gives the protein CASSLGSSGSETQYF.

The J gene is TRBJ2-3, the V gene TRBV4-2, with a weak D call TRBD2 (7 bases). The germline V and J ends were trimmed by 6 bases and 10 bases, with 11 bases remaining between them. The CDR3 covers 11 residues. The germline gives CDR1 LGHNA, CDR2 YNFKEQ. CDR3 sequence reads: CASRRGGSQYF. CDR3 sequence (DNA): TGTGCCAGCAGGAGGGGGGGCTCGCAGTATTTT.

The rearrangement links TRBV5-1 to TRBJ2-3; D is ambiguous. With 3 bases removed from V and 2 bases from J, the gap between germline ends came to 1 base. Per the germline V gene, CDR1 is SGHRS and CDR2 is YFSETQ. The CDR3 totals 11 residues. The CDR3 loop reads CASSYTDTQYF. The CDR3 nucleotides are TGCGCCAGCAGCTACACAGATACGCAGTATTTT.

J is TRBJ1-2 and V is TRBV27, with 8 nucleotides matching TRBD1. The V and J ends lost 2 bases and 7 bases, in that order; junction bases with no gene match: 6. CDR1 and CDR2 from the germline V gene are MNHEY and SMNVEV (reference sequence). The CDR3 is 14 amino acids. CDR3 in amino acids: CASSLAQGGGGYTF. The CDR3 coding sequence is TGTGCCAGCAGTTTAGCACAGGGGGGCGGTGGCTACACCTTC.

The rearrangement joins TRBV4-2 to TRBJ2-7, with 9 bases matching TRBD1. The V gene end was trimmed by 0 bases and the J gene end by 3 bases; junction bases not matched to a gene: 9. This CDR3 has 17 residues. Germline CDR1 is LGHNA and CDR2 is YNFKEQ. DNA for the CDR3: TGTGCCAGCAGCCAAGACGGTCTGGGACAGGGAGGCTACGAGCAGTACTTC. Protein product: CASSQDGLGQGGYEQYF.

The chain has TRBV5-1 and TRBJ2-3; D uncertain. Germline values: CDR1 SGHRS, CDR2 YFSETQ. CDR3 length: 16 residues. V was shortened by 0 bases and J by 2 bases, with 13 bases between the two germline ends. The CDR3 loop reads CASSLVAGAPTDTQYF. The CDR3 DNA reads TGCGCCAGCAGCTTGGTGGCAGGAGCCCCCACAGATACGCAGTATTTT.

The V gene is TRBV6-4, the J gene TRBJ1-1, with unresolved D. Trimming took off 4 bases at V and 5 bases at J, with 14 bases between the two ends. Germline V lookup: CDR1 MRHNA, CDR2 SNTAGT. This CDR3 has 14 amino acids. The CDR3 loop is CASSVEAGRTEAFF. Written as DNA, the CDR3 is TGTGCCAGCAGTGTTGAGGCCGGGAGGACTGAAGCTTTCTTT.

The sample holds many counts of this clone. Other DNA sequences from this sample encode an identical CDR3 as well. The genes are TRBV5-4 and TRBJ2-1; a possible D gene is TRBD1 (6 bases). Trimming cost V 3 bases and J 4 bases, with 8 bases left between them. In germline, CDR1 is SGHNT, CDR2 YYREEE (reference sequence). The CDR3 has 13 amino acids. CDR3 coding DNA: TGTGCCAGCAGCTACACAGGGTACAATGAGCAGTTCTTC. It yields the protein CASSYTGYNEQFF.

Regarding this clone: One base away lies a much larger clone, so this may be a sequencing read error. The chain combines TRBV4-2 with TRBJ2-1; 12 bases line up with TRBD2. CDR3 length equals 16 residues. Germline CDR1 LGHNA, CDR2 YNFKEQ. The CDR3 here is CASSLSTSGSYNEQLF. The CDR3 DNA reads as TGTGCCAGCAGCCTCTCGACTAGCGGGAGCTACAATGAGCAGCTCTTC.

This chain links TRBV7-2 with TRBJ2-5; tentatively, D is TRBD2 (5 bases). The CDR3 is made up of 14 amino acids. Germline V CDR1 and CDR2: SGHTA, FQGNSA. V lost 5 bases and J lost 1, with 11 bases in between. The CDR3 coding sequence is TGTGCCAGCAGCCGGAGACTAACCCAAGAGACCCAGTACTTC. Its translation: CASSRRLTQETQYF.

The V call is TRBV7-9, the J call TRBJ1-4; 12 bases line up with TRBD1. Trimming removed 5 bases from V and 8 bases from J; junction bases left unmatched: 6. The germline gives CDR1 SEHNR, CDR2 FQNEAQ (reference sequence). The CDR3 covers 15 residues. CDR3 residues: CASSTSGTGGEKLFF. For the CDR3, the DNA is TGTGCCAGCAGCACCTCCGGGACAGGGGGCGAAAAACTGTTTTTT.